The T cell receptor (beta chain) described here comes from a study of blood T cells in healthy people across ages. The study's findings and limits: Greater diversity and more naive CD4+ cells were seen in long-lived donors than in aged donors.

This clonotype came up a few times. Its antigen is still unknown. CDR1 is MNHEY and CDR2 is SMNVEV in the germline V gene (reference sequence). Deletions cut 6 bases from V and 4 bases from J, with 17 bases between. CDR3 length equals 15 residues. Then a second PCR, running roughly 7 to 12 cycles, was carried out with a sample-barcoded 5' primer and a J-beta primer mix. A single record per CDR3 protein comes from TCRdb applying MiXCR to the 5' RACE reads. The sample consists of some 710,000 distinct CDR3 sequences, 46% of them appearing once. The sample taken for sequencing was blood. This receptor was identified in a man aged 80 or over in good health. The genes are TRBV27 and TRBJ2-3; tentatively, D is TRBD1 or TRBD2 (6 bases each). The CDR3 region has the DNA TGTGCCAGCAGCATGGGGGTCGGGGGCGCAGATACGCAGTATTTT. It encodes CASSMGVGGADTQYF.